What follows is one T cell receptor (beta chain) and its context. What it binds is not known. The data are from a study of CD8 T cells in ankylosing spondylitis. TCRdb called the 5' RACE reads again in MiXCR, with one record for every CDR3 protein. The sample contains around 540,000 distinct CDR3 sequences, 12% of which appear only once. V shed 7 bases and J 7 bases; nucleotides not matched to a gene: 7. The CDR3 runs 14 residues. Study-wide results and limits: Ankylosing spondylitis blood appeared to be characterized by a TCR beta motif of under 10 highly homologous variants. Clones linked to the disease showed a CD8+ phenotype. They occurred at relatively low frequencies in peripheral blood.

V gene TRBV12-3 or TRBV12-4 combines with J gene TRBJ2-1; 10 bases are shared with TRBD2. This TCR was recovered from a male donor with ankylosing spondylitis. Sequencing used blood, either unsorted or a sorted T cell fraction (not recorded which). CDR3 coding DNA: TGTGCCAGCACCCAGGCTAGCGGGAGTAATGAGCAGTTCTTC. Amino acid sequence: CASTQASGSNEQFF.